The source of this T cell receptor beta chain is a study of a mutant IDH1 vaccine in newly diagnosed glioma. Study background: Males made up 62.5% and females roughly 38% of treated patients, whose mean age was roughly 40 years. The therapy given earlier, which was standard therapy, consisted of radiotherapy, temozolomide, or both, and most of the patients received both. Visit V12 was conducted at week 35 as the safety follow-up. Visit V13 came later, at week 47.

Time point specified: week 47, end of study. Each vaccine dose was 300 ug of mutant IDH1 20-mer peptide, with topical imiquimod. The donors' diagnosis was new WHO grade 3 or 4 astrocytoma that was IDH1-mutant and ATRX-lost. The CDR3 covers 20 residues. The germline V gene has CDR1 SGDLS and CDR2 YYNGEE. With V trimmed by 0 bases and J by 0 bases, 15 bases remained unmatched. This clone has a handful of counts. Its antigen is unknown. Only in-frame clones appear in the TCRdb table, and some are missing; sequencing was by immunoSEQ multiplex PCR. This repertoire shows around 30,000 clones, more than 70% found once; its top ten account for about 2.2%.

This sequence was found in a man in his forties with glioma. The sample consisted of PBMCs, taken from a glioma patient whose treatment included an IDH1 peptide vaccine. This chain connects TRBV9 to TRBJ2-1, with 7 bases lining up with TRBD2. The CDR3 is CASSVATDSGSLSSYNEQFF. In DNA, the CDR3 is TGTGCCAGCAGCGTAGCTACTGATAGCGGGTCCTTAAGCTCCTACAATGAGCAGTTCTTC. Drawing the rest from reference TRBV9 and TRBJ2-1, the complete variable domain is DSGVTQTPKHLITATGQRVTLRCSPRSGDLSVYWYQQSLDQGLQFLIQYYNGEERAKGNILERFSAQQFPDLHSELNLSSLELGDSALYFCASSVATDSGSLSSYNEQFFGPGTRLTVL.